This TCR beta chain was retrieved from a study of CXCR3-negative and CXCR3-positive naive CD8 T cells. Details on this clonotype: Its matching antigen is unknown.

Germline V CDR1 and CDR2: SQVTM, ANQGSEA. The CDR3 loop spans 13 amino acids. TRB cDNA libraries were made by UMI-labeled 5' RACE. TCRdb reprocessed the 5' RACE reads; each CDR3 protein has one entry and no DNA is given. The sample has around 63,000 distinct CDR3 sequences. Triplicate approximately 300,000-cell sorts were made of each CD8+ T cell subset. A CD45RO-CCR7+CD27+CD95- profile was what naive CD8+ T cells displayed. Points from the study as a whole: For the naive subsets, surface CD5 was similar, and TCR strength was inferred from TRB CDR3 properties. The study found more hydrophobic TRB CDR3s in CXCR3-positive naive cells than in CXCR3-negative naive cells. In naive cells, CXCR3-negative and CXCR3-positive subsets had similar TRBV-TRBJ usage; memory cells differed.

This clonotype originated in a human donor in good health. Some clones in this sample may be carry-over from other donors' samples. The chain has TRBV29-1 and TRBJ2-7; TCRdb returns TRBD1, unconfirmable since there is no DNA. The source material was naive CXCR3+ CD8+ T cells from blood. Noted subset: CD45RO-CCR7+CD27+CD95- naive CD8+ T cells expressing CXCR3 (TNR3+). CDR3 sequence: CSVPGAVSYEQYF.